The 11 T cell receptor beta chains in this list originate from one sample, sequenced in a study of PD-1 blockade in classical Hodgkin lymphoma. The time point was: cycle 4 day 1 (C4D1), after six to seven weeks of nivolumab. All patients experienced relapse after autologous stem cell transplantation, and brentuximab vedotin exposure was variable. Sequencing used immunoSEQ multiplex PCR; TCRdb keeps in-frame clones, though not all of them. This sample has about 60,000 clones, with approximately 94% found just once. The sample consisted of peripheral blood mononuclear cells (PBMCs), taken before the fourth cycle of nivolumab. All receptors come from a human donor with classical Hodgkin lymphoma.

The rearrangement links TRBV6-1 to TRBJ2-1; D is undetermined. The CDR3 covers 13 residues. V lost 2 bases and J lost 6, with 8 bases in between. The germline V gene encodes CDR1 MNHNS and CDR2 SASEGT. CDR3 DNA: TGTGCCAGCAGTGAATATTATGGCAATGAGCAGTTCTTC. Its translation: CASSEYYGNEQFF.

This rearrangement joins TRBV4-1 to TRBJ1-4; D is unresolved. The CDR3 covers 14 residues. Deletions cut 4 bases from V and 4 bases from J, with 10 bases between. Germline-derived CDR1 and CDR2 are MGHRA and YSYEKL. CDR3 protein: CASSPSSLNEKLFF. The CDR3 coding sequence is TGCGCCAGCAGCCCGAGCAGCCTTAATGAAAAACTGTTTTTT.

The J gene is TRBJ1-2, the V gene TRBV27; no reliable D call. The germline V gene has CDR1 MNHEY and CDR2 SMNVEV (reference sequence). The CDR3 consists of 13 residues. V lost 6 bases, J lost 3 bases, and 11 bases lay in between. CDR3 protein: CASSRREDYGYTF. The CDR3 nucleotides are TGTGCCAGCAGCAGACGAGAGGACTATGGCTACACCTTC.

The V gene is TRBV19, the J gene TRBJ1-5; 7 bases match TRBD1. CDR3 length equals 15 residues. Trimming cost V 4 bases and J 3 bases; bases outside gene matches: 6. Germline assignment: CDR1 LNHDA and CDR2 SQIVND (reference sequence). CDR3 protein: CASSKTGVINQPQHF. CDR3 sequence (DNA): TGTGCCAGTAGTAAAACAGGGGTAATCAATCAGCCCCAGCATTTT.

The chain joins TRBV5-8 to TRBJ2-5; the match to TRBD2 covers 7 bases. Looked up from germline, CDR1 is SGHTS and CDR2 is YDEGEE. V lost 1 base to trimming and J lost 1 base; unmatched junction nucleotides: 7. The CDR3 loop spans 16 amino acids. CDR3 sequence (DNA): TGTGCCAGCAGCTTGAAAGGGGACTACCTCCAAGAGACCCAGTACTTC. This codes for CASSLKGDYLQETQYF.

The chain combines TRBV9 with TRBJ1-2, with 7 bases lining up with TRBD1. The CDR3 extends over 12 amino acids. In germline, CDR1 is SGDLS, CDR2 YYNGEE. Losses at the gene ends were 8 bases for V and 3 bases for J; bases not matched to a gene: 4. The DNA for the CDR3 is TGTGCCAGTACAGGGGCGGACTATGGCTACACCTTC. It codes for CASTGADYGYTF.

This chain links TRBV7-9 with TRBJ2-5, with 7 positions matching TRBD1. Germline CDR1 SEHNR, CDR2 FQNEAQ (reference sequence). Trimming at V came to 2 bases and at J to 5 bases, leaving 8 bases not matched to a gene. The CDR3 totals 15 residues. The CDR3 sequence: CASSLQQGEGETQYF. Written as DNA, the CDR3 is TGTGCCAGCAGCTTACAGCAGGGGGAAGGTGAGACCCAGTACTTC.

A few counts support this clone. The genes are TRBV11-2 and TRBJ2-7; 7 nucleotides match TRBD2. The CDR3 length is 13 residues. Germline V lookup: CDR1 SGHAT, CDR2 FQNNGV. V lost 8 bases to trimming and J lost 6 bases; unmatched junction nucleotides: 10. Here the CDR3 DNA reads TGTGCCAGCGGCGGGGGTAGGGTTGGCGAGCAGTACTTC. Translated, it gives CASGGGRVGEQYF. Supplemented by reference TRBV11-2 and TRBJ2-7, the full variable domain reads EAGVAQSPRYKIIEKRQSVAFWCNPISGHATLYWYQQILGQGPKLLIQFQNNGVVDDSQLPKDRFSAERLKGVDSTLKIQPAKLEDSAVYLCASGGGRVGEQYFGPGTRLTVT.

The gene calls are TRBV29-1 and TRBJ2-7; TRBD1 aligns across 9 bases. The J segment lost 4 bases and the V segment lost 4 bases, leaving 8 bases of the junction unmatched. The germline gives CDR1 SQVTM, CDR2 ANQGSEA. This CDR3 has 14 residues. This CDR3 reads CSVAVGQGTYEQYF. CDR3 DNA sequence: TGCAGCGTTGCTGTGGGACAGGGAACTTACGAGCAGTACTTC.

The chain joins TRBV27 to TRBJ2-7; D unresolved. Trimming left V 8 bases short and J 7 bases short, with 18 bases between. This CDR3 is 13 amino acids long. CDR1 is MNHEY, CDR2 SMNVEV, per germline (reference sequence). CDR3 residues: CASRTSSYGEQYF. In DNA, the CDR3 is TGTGCCAGCCGCACCTCCTCCTACGGTGAGCAGTACTTC.

The chain uses TRBV10-3 and TRBJ1-4, with D possibly being TRBD1 (5 bases). CDR3 length: 16 residues. Germline V gene sequence: CDR1 ENHRY, CDR2 SYGVKD. Deletions cut 0 bases from V and 8 bases from J, with 16 bases between. The CDR3, as DNA: TGTGCCATCAGTGAGTCGGTGGACGGGACCGACGAAAAACTGTTTTTT. Protein sequence: CAISESVDGTDEKLFF.